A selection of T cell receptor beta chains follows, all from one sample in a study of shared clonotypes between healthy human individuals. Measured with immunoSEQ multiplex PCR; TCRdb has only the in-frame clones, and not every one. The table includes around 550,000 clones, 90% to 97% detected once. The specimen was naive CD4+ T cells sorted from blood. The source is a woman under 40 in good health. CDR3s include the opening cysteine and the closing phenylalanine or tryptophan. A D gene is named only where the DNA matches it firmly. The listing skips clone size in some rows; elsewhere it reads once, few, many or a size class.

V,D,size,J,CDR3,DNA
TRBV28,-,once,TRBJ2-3,CASSLDPDSTDTQYF,TGTGCCAGCAGTTTAGACCCGGATAGCACAGATACGCAGTATTTT
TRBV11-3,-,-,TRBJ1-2,CASSAETGNYGYTF,TGTGCCAGCAGCGCTGAGACAGGCAACTATGGCTACACCTTC
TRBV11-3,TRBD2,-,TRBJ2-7,CASSSIAGGPGYSYEQYF,TGTGCCAGCAGCTCTATAGCGGGAGGGCCGGGGTACTCCTACGAGCAGTACTTC
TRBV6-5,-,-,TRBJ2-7,CASSYSSGPDYEQYF,TGTGCCAGCAGTTACTCGTCAGGCCCGGACTACGAGCAGTACTTC
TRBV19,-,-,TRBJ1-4,CASSVGDDEKLFF,TGTGCCAGTAGTGTCGGGGACGACGAAAAACTGTTTTTT
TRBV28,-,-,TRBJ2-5,CASGQGGIETQYF,TGTGCCAGCGGACAGGGAGGGATTGAGACCCAGTACTTC
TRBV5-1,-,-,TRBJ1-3,CASSPGTQGNTIYF,TGCGCCAGCAGCCCTGGGACGCAGGGAAACACCATATATTTT
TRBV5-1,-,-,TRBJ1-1,CASSLGPMNTEAFF,TGCGCCAGCAGCTTGGGGCCCATGAACACTGAAGCTTTCTTT
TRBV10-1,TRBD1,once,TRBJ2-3,CASSESEIGRSAGGPSTDTQYF,TGCGCCAGCAGTGAGTCGGAGATTGGCCGTTCGGCAGGGGGCCCCAGCACAGATACGCAGTATTTT
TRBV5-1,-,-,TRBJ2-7,CASSLKAGQSSYEQYF,TGCGCCAGCAGCTTAAAAGCGGGACAGAGCTCCTACGAGCAGTACTTC
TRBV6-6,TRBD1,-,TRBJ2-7,CASSGQGNSYEQYF,TGTGCCAGCAGTGGACAGGGGAACTCCTACGAGCAGTACTTC
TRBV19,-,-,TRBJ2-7,CASAMAEGQGEQYF,TGTGCCAGTGCGATGGCTGAGGGCCAGGGCGAGCAGTACTTC
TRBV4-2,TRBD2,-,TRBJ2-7,CASSQEWRVAGSYEQYF,TGTGCCAGCAGCCAAGAGTGGAGGGTAGCGGGGTCCTACGAGCAGTACTTC
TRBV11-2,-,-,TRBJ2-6,CASSLEGGTGANVLTF,TGTGCCAGCAGCTTAGAGGGGGGAACTGGGGCCAACGTCCTGACTTTC
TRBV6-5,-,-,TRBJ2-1,CASRDRGNEQFF,TGTGCCAGCAGGGACCGAGGCAATGAGCAGTTCTTC
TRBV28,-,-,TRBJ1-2,CASSVARNYGYTF,TGTGCCAGCAGTGTAGCCCGGAACTATGGCTACACCTTC
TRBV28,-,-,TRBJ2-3,CASSLGQTDTQYF,TGTGCCAGCAGTTTGGGGCAGACAGATACGCAGTATTTT
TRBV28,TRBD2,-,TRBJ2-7,CASSLGLAYEQYF,TGTGCCAGCAGTTTAGGACTAGCCTACGAGCAGTACTTC
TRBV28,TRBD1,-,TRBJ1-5,CASRSGQNQPQHF,TGTGCCAGCAGATCGGGACAGAATCAGCCCCAGCATTTT
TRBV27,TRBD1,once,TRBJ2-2,CASRGQADTGELFF,TGTGCCAGCAGGGGACAGGCGGACACCGGGGAGCTGTTTTTT
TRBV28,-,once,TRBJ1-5,CASSQGRSNQPQHF,TGTGCCAGCAGCCAAGGACGCAGCAATCAGCCCCAGCATTTT